The next 26 T cell receptor beta chains were all read from a single sample in a study of control samples from healthy donors and cancer patients. Clones were read by immunoSEQ multiplex PCR, and TCRdb kept only the in-frame ones, dropping some. The sample shows 150,000 to 200,000 clones, nearly 90% of them seen only once. The source material was blood. These receptors originate from a woman in her forties or fifties in good health.

This clone has a handful of counts. The chain links TRBV6-1 to TRBJ2-7; weak D call: TRBD1 (6 bases). CDR3 size: 15 residues. V lost 1 base and J 2 bases, leaving 12 bases between the germline ends. Germline V gene data show CDR1 as MNHNS and CDR2 as SASEGT. The CDR3: CASSEGLRDTYEQYF. In nucleotides, the CDR3 is TGTGCCAGCAGTGAAGGGCTCCGGGACACCTACGAGCAGTACTTC.

This rearrangement joins TRBV14 to TRBJ2-5; 7 bases line up with TRBD1. CDR3 length: 15 amino acids. Germline V gene sequence: CDR1 SGHDN, CDR2 FVKESK. Unmatched junction bases numbered 11, after V lost 6 bases and J lost 4 bases. CDR3 bases: TGTGCCAGCAGTCAATTTGGGAACAGGGGAGAGACCCAGTACTTC. Encoded protein: CASSQFGNRGETQYF.

CDR3 residues: CASSLTQGGGETQYF. The CDR3 region has the DNA TGTGCCAGCAGCTTGACCCAGGGGGGGGGAGAGACCCAGTACTTC. The genes are TRBV5-4 and TRBJ2-5, with D possibly being TRBD1 or TRBD2 (7 bases each). Trimming removed 1 base at V and 4 bases at J, with 14 bases between. The CDR3 runs to 15 residues. CDR1 SGHNT and CDR2 YYREEE come from the germline V gene (reference sequence).

V and J are TRBV27 and TRBJ1-6; D is uncertain. CDR1 is MNHEY, CDR2 SMNVEV, per germline (reference sequence). This CDR3 is 12 amino acids long. Trimming removed 6 bases from V and 9 bases from J, with 9 bases in between. CDR3 bases: TGTGCCAGCAGGCCCGGGAGTTCACCCCTCCACTTT. As protein: CASRPGSSPLHF.

This rearrangement joins TRBV5-4 to TRBJ2-7; no clear D gene. V shed 0 bases and J shed 0 bases, with 4 bases lying between them. The CDR3 extends over 13 amino acids. Germline V gives CDR1 SGHNT, CDR2 YYREEE (reference sequence). CDR3 in DNA: TGTGCCAGCAGCTTGGCGGGCTCCTACGAGCAGTACTTC. It yields the protein CASSLAGSYEQYF.

The rearrangement joins TRBV7-9 to TRBJ2-1; D unclear. This CDR3 is 11 amino acids long. From germline, CDR1 is SEHNR and CDR2 FQNEAQ (reference sequence). Trimming removed 5 bases at V and 7 bases at J, with 6 bases between. CDR3 residues: CASSASNEQFF. In DNA, the CDR3 is TGTGCCAGCAGCGCAAGTAATGAGCAGTTCTTC.

The genes are TRBV29-1 and TRBJ1-1; 11 bases fit TRBD1. CDR3 size: 13 residues. V lost 7 bases, J lost 8 bases, and 9 bases stayed unmatched. Germline lookup yields CDR1 SQVTM and CDR2 ANQGSEA. CDR3 in DNA: TGCAGCGCGACCGTGGGACAGGGGGGGGAAGCTTTCTTT. It yields the protein CSATVGQGGEAFF.

This chain links TRBV3-1 (or the pseudogene TRBV3-2) with TRBJ2-7; 11 nucleotides agree with TRBD1. CDR3 length: 15 amino acids. With V trimmed by 5 bases and J by 6 bases, 9 bases remained unmatched. Germline CDR1 LGHDT, CDR2 YNNKEL (reference sequence). Here the CDR3 reads CASSFPGTGGSEQYF. In DNA form, the CDR3 reads TGTGCCAGCAGCTTTCCCGGGACAGGGGGTAGCGAGCAGTACTTC.

The V gene is TRBV3-1 (or the pseudogene TRBV3-2), the J gene TRBJ1-4; TRBD1 matches at 7 bases. The CDR3 has 17 amino acids. V shed 0 bases, J shed 6 bases, and the junction held 10 bases outside the gene matches. Per the germline V gene, CDR1 is LGHDT and CDR2 is YNNKEL (reference sequence). The chain's CDR3 is CASSQDQVEGADEKLFF. In DNA, the CDR3 is TGTGCCAGCAGCCAAGATCAAGTCGAGGGGGCAGATGAAAAACTGTTTTTT.

This clone was counted once. The V call is TRBV11-2, the J call TRBJ2-7; 11 bases match TRBD1. The CDR3 contains 14 residues. The V and J ends lost 5 bases and 3 bases, in that order; junction bases with no gene match: 3. The germline V gene has CDR1 SGHAT and CDR2 FQNNGV. The CDR3 coding sequence is TGTGCCAGCAGCACCGGGACAGGGGGCTACGAGCAGTACTTC. Translating it yields CASSTGTGGYEQYF.

Only one count was recorded for this clone. The chain recombines TRBV11-3 with TRBJ2-1; no clear D. The V and J ends lost 5 bases and 10 bases respectively, with 15 bases between them. This CDR3 is 13 amino acids long. In germline, CDR1 is SGHNT, CDR2 YENEEA. The CDR3 DNA is TGTGCCAGCAGCACCGACCCTAGAAAGGAGCAGTTCTTC. Translation gives CASSTDPRKEQFF.

The chain joins TRBV28 to TRBJ1-5; D gene unclear. Per the germline V gene, CDR1 is MDHEN and CDR2 is SYDVKM. The CDR3 length is 15 residues. The V gene lost 3 bases and the J gene lost 6 bases, with 15 bases spanning the gap. CDR3 DNA: TGTGCCAGCAGTTTCGGGAACCGGCGGGGTCAGCCCCAGCATTTT. Its protein product is CASSFGNRRGQPQHF.

The J gene is TRBJ2-3, the V gene TRBV24-1; 7 bases line up with TRBD2. V shed 4 bases and J 0 bases; nucleotides not matched to a gene: 9. CDR1 KGHDR and CDR2 SFDVKD come from the germline V gene. The CDR3 spans 17 residues. This CDR3 reads CATSDPPSGLSTDTQYF. CDR3 sequence (DNA): TGTGCCACCAGTGACCCACCTAGCGGACTTAGCACAGATACGCAGTATTTT.

The V gene is TRBV12-3 or TRBV12-4, the J gene TRBJ2-2; D not certain. The length of the CDR3 is 10 residues. V was pared by 3 bases and J by 7 bases, with 0 bases between. This chain's CDR3 is CASSFGELFF. Here the CDR3 DNA reads TGTGCCAGCAGTTTCGGGGAGCTGTTTTTT.

The chain is built from TRBV29-1 and TRBJ2-7; 7 nucleotides match TRBD1. CDR1 is SQVTM, CDR2 ANQGSEA, per germline. With V trimmed by 7 bases and J by 2 bases, 5 bases remained unmatched. The CDR3 is 12 amino acids. This CDR3 is CSGRDSTYEQYF. The DNA for the CDR3 is TGCAGCGGCCGGGACAGCACCTACGAGCAGTACTTC.

V gene TRBV7-2 combines with J gene TRBJ2-3; D not certain. Germline assignment: CDR1 SGHTA and CDR2 FQGNSA. Trimming left V 4 bases short and J 6 bases short, with 20 bases between. The CDR3 has 16 amino acids. CDR3 amino acids: CASSSNLFLVADTQYF. The DNA for the CDR3 is TGTGCCAGCAGCTCAAACCTTTTCCTAGTTGCTGATACGCAGTATTTT.

The chain couples TRBV5-1 to TRBJ1-1, with D uncertain. The germline gives CDR1 SGHRS, CDR2 YFSETQ. This CDR3 spans 14 amino acids. The ends were cut back, 0 bases at V and 0 bases at J, with 6 bases in the middle. CDR3: CASSLVQMNTEAFF. CDR3 coding DNA: TGCGCCAGCAGCTTGGTCCAGATGAACACTGAAGCTTTCTTT. The full variable domain, with the rest looked up from reference TRBV5-1 and TRBJ1-1, is KAGVTQTPRYLIKTRGQQVTLSCSPISGHRSVSWYQQTPGQGLQFLFEYFSETQRNKGNFPGRFSGRQFSNSRSEMNVSTLELGDSALYLCASSLVQMNTEAFFGQGTRLTVV.

The chain employs TRBV4-3 and TRBJ1-2, with 11 positions matching TRBD1. V lost 4 bases to trimming and J lost 4 bases; unmatched junction nucleotides: 2. Germline CDR1 LGHNA, CDR2 YSLEER. The CDR3 runs 14 residues. The CDR3, as DNA: TGCGCCAGCAGCCGGACAGGGGGCGTCTATGGCTACACCTTC. This translates into CASSRTGGVYGYTF.

V is TRBV7-3 and J is TRBJ1-1; D uncertain. The germline gives CDR1 SGHTA, CDR2 FQGTGA. The germline V and J ends were trimmed by 5 bases and 2 bases, with 9 bases remaining between them. The CDR3 has 13 residues. CDR3 DNA sequence: TGTGCCAGCAGCCTATTCTTAAACACTGAAGCTTTCTTT. It specifies CASSLFLNTEAFF. Using reference TRBV7-3 and TRBJ1-1 for the parts outside the CDR3, the full variable domain is GAGVSQTPSNKVTEKGKYVELRCDPISGHTALYWYRQSLGQGPEFLIYFQGTGAADDSGLPNDRFFAVRPEGSVSTLKIQRTERGDSAVYLCASSLFLNTEAFFGQGTRLTVV.

The genes are TRBV29-1 and TRBJ2-1; 8 bases fit TRBD1. Trimming cost V 7 bases and J 4 bases; bases outside gene matches: 12. Germline V CDR1 and CDR2: SQVTM, ANQGSEA. The CDR3 has 15 amino acids. The CDR3 DNA sequence: TGCAGCGACCAACAGGGGGACGGCCTTTACAATGAGCAGTTCTTC. It codes for CSDQQGDGLYNEQFF.

In its sample, this clone was seen a few times. The rearrangement links TRBV4-1 to TRBJ1-5; possible D gene TRBD1, 6 bases. From germline, CDR1 is MGHRA and CDR2 YSYEKL. The CDR3 has 15 residues. Trimming pared 4 bases from V and 7 bases from J, leaving 17 bases between. CDR3 sequence reads: CASSPRGQGRQPQHF. The CDR3 DNA sequence: TGCGCCAGCAGCCCACGGGGGCAGGGGAGACAGCCCCAGCATTTT.

The genes are TRBV6-2 or TRBV6-3 and TRBJ2-3; the D is unclear. Trimming cost V 4 bases and J 3 bases, with 5 bases left between them. The CDR3 is 12 residues long. Germline V CDR1 and CDR2: MNHEY, SVGEGT. CDR3: CASSSVTDTQYF. In nucleotides, the CDR3 is TGTGCCAGCAGTTCCGTGACAGATACGCAGTATTTT.

The chain uses TRBV5-1 and TRBJ2-7; no clear D. This CDR3 contains 13 residues. Germline V gene data show CDR1 as SGHRS and CDR2 as YFSETQ. V lost 2 bases and J lost 7, with 13 bases in between. The CDR3 DNA is TGCGCCAGCAGCTTCTATACGGGCAGGGAGCAGTACTTC. Amino acid sequence: CASSFYTGREQYF.

The J gene is TRBJ2-7, the V gene TRBV4-3; D gene uncertain. CDR3 size: 12 residues. Deletions cut 4 bases from V and 7 bases from J, with 11 bases between. CDR1 and CDR2 (germline): LGHNA, YSLEER. The CDR3 coding sequence is TGCGCCAGCAGCCCCAGGCCGGGTGAGCAGTACTTC. This translates into CASSPRPGEQYF.

In regard to this clone: At one of its ends the junction is not consistent with the germline gene, which may arise from a read error. V usage is TRBV7-7 and J usage is TRBJ2-5, with TRBD2 matching 8 bases. Germline V lookup: CDR1 SSHAT, CDR2 FNYEAQ (reference sequence). The CDR3 runs 15 residues. The CDR3 loop reads CASSRGLGTRETQYF. The CDR3 DNA follows: TGTGCTAGCAGCCGGGGACTAGGTACGCGAGAGACCCAGTACTTC.

V and J are TRBV5-1 and TRBJ1-1; D gene unclear. Germline CDR1 is SGHRS and CDR2 is YFSETQ. Trimming left V 0 bases short and J 0 bases short, with 9 bases between. The CDR3 is 15 residues long. The CDR3: CASSLGPGLNTEAFF. The DNA for the CDR3 is TGCGCCAGCAGCTTGGGGCCGGGTCTGAACACTGAAGCTTTCTTT. The full variable domain, in which reference TRBV5-1 and TRBJ1-1 provide the parts outside the CDR3, is KAGVTQTPRYLIKTRGQQVTLSCSPISGHRSVSWYQQTPGQGLQFLFEYFSETQRNKGNFPGRFSGRQFSNSRSEMNVSTLELGDSALYLCASSLGPGLNTEAFFGQGTRLTVV.